One sample yielded the 4 T cell receptor beta chains listed below, sequenced in a study of cytomegalovirus exposure and HLA in healthy donors. The study ran its PCR with 60 Vbeta and 13 Jbeta primers. Clones were read by immunoSEQ multiplex PCR, and TCRdb kept only the in-frame ones, dropping some. The sample has 85,000 to 100,000 clones; 55% to 65% are singletons. Source material: PBMCs. Receptor source: a human donor in good health.

This clone was seen more than once but under ten times. The V gene is TRBV5-1, the J gene TRBJ1-2; the D is unclear. Trimming removed 0 bases at V and 7 bases at J, with 10 bases between. CDR1 and CDR2 (germline): SGHRS, YFSETQ. The CDR3 runs 13 residues. CDR3 sequence: CASSLGRAGGYTF. The CDR3 DNA reads as TGCGCCAGCAGCTTGGGGAGGGCCGGTGGCTACACCTTC.

This sequence joins TRBV7-2 and TRBJ2-7; perhaps TRBD2 as D (7 bases). Trimming stripped 5 bases from V and 3 bases from J, with 23 bases between. The CDR3 is 17 amino acids. Germline V lookup: CDR1 SGHTA, CDR2 FQGNSA. The CDR3 loop is CASSRSRGGGLVYEQYF. CDR3 nucleotide sequence: TGTGCCAGCAGCCGCTCTAGGGGGGGCGGGTTGGTCTACGAGCAGTACTTC. The full variable domain, in which reference TRBV7-2 and TRBJ2-7 provide the parts outside the CDR3, is GAGVSQSPSNKVTEKGKDVELRCDPISGHTALYWYRQSLGQGLEFLIYFQGNSAPDKSGLPSDRFSAERTGGSVSTLTIQRTQQEDSAVYLCASSRSRGGGLVYEQYFGPGTRLTVT.

This clone occurred a few times. The chain recombines TRBV7-9 with TRBJ2-7, with D uncertain. With 5 bases removed from V and 0 bases from J, the gap between germline ends came to 2 bases. CDR3 size: 11 residues. Looked up from germline, CDR1 is SEHNR and CDR2 is FQNEAQ (reference sequence). The CDR3, as DNA: TGTGCCAGCAGCCACTCCTACGAGCAGTACTTC. It encodes CASSHSYEQYF.

The rearrangement links TRBV10-3 to TRBJ1-1, with D unresolved. Germline CDR1 ENHRY, CDR2 SYGVKD. V was clipped by 2 bases and J by 12 bases, with 16 bases between them. The length of the CDR3 is 13 residues. The CDR3 is CAISEPGSPIPFF. DNA for the CDR3: TGTGCCATCAGTGAGCCTGGTTCACCTATTCCTTTCTTT.